Shown below are 24 T cell receptor beta chains from a single sample sequenced in a study of neurological immune-mediated disorders. TCRdb re-derived calls from the 5' RACE reads in MiXCR, one entry per CDR3 protein. The profile covers 74,000 or so distinct CDR3 sequences, with roughly 9.5% appearing a single time and about 1.7% taken by the ten largest. The sequenced material came from PBMCs. These receptors all stem from a man aged 45-60 years in good health.

This clonotype was seen at least ten times. This chain links TRBV12-3 or TRBV12-4 with TRBJ2-5, with 9 bases identical to TRBD2. CDR3 length: 14 residues. V dropped 6 bases and J dropped 2; count of bases not matched to a gene: 4. CDR3 loop: CASSLAGRQETQYF. DNA for the CDR3: TGTGCCAGCAGCCTAGCGGGAAGACAAGAGACCCAGTACTTC.

This clonotype has at least ten counts. This sequence joins TRBV7-8 and TRBJ1-1; D is possibly TRBD1 (5 bases). V was clipped by 1 base and J by 4 bases, with 10 bases between them. Germline V gives CDR1 SGHVS, CDR2 FQNEAQ. The CDR3 extends over 14 amino acids. The DNA of the CDR3 is TGTGCCAGCAGCTTAGGGCAGGGTAGCACTGAAGCTTTCTTT. Its translation: CASSLGQGSTEAFF.

Many counts were recorded for this clonotype. This chain uses TRBV5-1 with TRBJ2-1; weak D call: TRBD2 (7 bases). Germline V gene data show CDR1 as SGHRS and CDR2 as YFSETQ. The CDR3 extends over 14 amino acids. V was shortened by 7 bases and J by 3 bases, with 14 bases between the two germline ends. CDR3: CASAQGGGYNEQFF. The CDR3 coding sequence is TGCGCCAGCGCCCAAGGGGGGGGCTACAATGAGCAGTTCTTC.

With regard to this clonotype: A single base separates this from a much larger clone, so it may be a read error. The rearrangement links TRBV5-1 to TRBJ1-6; 7 nucleotides agree with TRBD1. This CDR3 contains 15 residues. CDR1 is SGHRS, CDR2 YFSETQ, per germline. The CDR3 reads CASILDRTGGSPLHF. The CDR3 DNA follows: TGCGCCAGCATCTTGGACAGGACTGGTGGTTCACCCCTCCACTTT.

This clonotype was recorded at least ten times. The genes are TRBV7-3 and TRBJ2-1; TRBD2 aligns across 11 bases. CDR3 length equals 16 residues. From germline, CDR1 is SGHTA and CDR2 FQGTGA. Unmatched junction bases numbered 6, after V lost 6 bases and J lost 2 bases. The CDR3 sequence is CASSYTSGGAYNEQFF. CDR3 coding DNA: TGTGCCAGCAGTTACACTAGCGGGGGAGCCTACAATGAGCAGTTCTTC.

This clonotype was recorded at least ten times. This chain's CDR3 is CASKVQRTGELFF. The CDR3 DNA is TGTGCCAGCAAGGTACAGAGGACCGGGGAGCTGTTTTTT. The rearrangement links TRBV28 to TRBJ2-2; D is ambiguous. V was shortened by 7 bases and J by 5 bases, with 11 bases between the two germline ends. Germline CDR1 and CDR2: MDHEN and SYDVKM. The CDR3 is 13 residues long.

The sample holds many counts of this clonotype. V gene TRBV4-3 combines with J gene TRBJ2-1; 11 bases map to TRBD1. The J segment lost 7 bases and the V segment lost 4 bases, leaving 6 bases of the junction unmatched. The germline gives CDR1 LGHNA, CDR2 YSLEER. This CDR3 contains 15 residues. The CDR3 sequence: CASSRGQGDVNEQFF. As DNA, the CDR3 is TGCGCCAGCAGCCGGGGACAGGGGGACGTTAATGAGCAGTTCTTC.

This clonotype was detected many times. J is TRBJ1-1 and V is TRBV5-1; 9 bases line up with TRBD1. J was trimmed by 1 base and V by 0 bases; bases with no gene match: 1. The CDR3 totals 15 residues. Germline V gene lookup returns CDR1 SGHRS and CDR2 YFSETQ. CDR3 in DNA: TGCGCCAGCAGCTTGGGACAGGGGGGGAACACTGAAGCTTTCTTT. This translates into CASSLGQGGNTEAFF.

This clonotype has ten or more counts. The chain joins TRBV3-1 to TRBJ2-5, with D perhaps TRBD1 or TRBD2 (5 bases each). This CDR3 is 16 amino acids long. Germline loops: CDR1 LGHDT, CDR2 YNNKEL (reference sequence). V was trimmed by 0 bases and J by 4 bases, leaving 15 bases between them. The CDR3 region is CASSQESGRGGETQYF. CDR3 nucleotides: TGTGCCAGCAGCCAAGAATCGGGACGAGGTGGAGAGACCCAGTACTTC.

This clonotype was counted between two and nine times. The chain joins TRBV28 to TRBJ2-3; D is tentatively TRBD1 or TRBD2 (7 bases each). Germline V gene sequence: CDR1 MDHEN, CDR2 SYDVKM. Trimming took off 5 bases at V and 5 bases at J, with 14 bases between the two ends. This CDR3 contains 14 residues. The CDR3 DNA reads as TGTGCCAGCAGTCCGCAGGGGGGGATAGATACGCAGTATTTT. Translated, it gives CASSPQGGIDTQYF.

Many counts were recorded for this clonotype. The V call is TRBV12-3 or TRBV12-4, the J call TRBJ2-7; 8 nucleotides line up with TRBD2. The junction had 11 bases not matched to a gene; V was cut back by 5 bases and J by 5 bases. This CDR3 is 15 amino acids long. The DNA of the CDR3 is TGTGCCAGCAGTCAGCCTGGGAGCGGGGGTAACGAGCAGTACTTC. It specifies CASSQPGSGGNEQYF.

Remarks on this clonotype: It may be a read error: a sequence one base away is much more abundant. V is TRBV11-2 and J is TRBJ2-7, with 8 bases that match TRBD1. The germline gives CDR1 SGHAT, CDR2 FQNNGV. The trim removed 1 base at V and 7 bases at J, leaving 15 bases unmatched. This CDR3 has 17 residues. The DNA for the CDR3 is TGTGCCAGCAGCTTAGCAAACTATCCGGACAGGGAGAGAGAGCAGTACTTC. Its protein product is CASSLANYPDREREQYF. The full variable domain, with the rest looked up from reference TRBV11-2 and TRBJ2-7, is EAGVAQSPRYKIIEKRQSVAFWCNPISGHATLYWYQQILGQGPKLLIQFQNNGVVDDSQLPKDRFSAERLKGVDSTLKIQPAKLEDSAVYLCASSLANYPDREREQYFGPGTRLTVT.

In regard to this clonotype: Germline and junction disagree at one end, which may indicate a read error. The chain has TRBV14 and TRBJ1-1; D is undetermined. The CDR3 is 16 residues long. Germline V CDR1 and CDR2: SGHDN, FVKESK. The CDR3 here is CANSQVLPVGNTEAFF. CDR3 sequence (DNA): TGTGCCAACAGCCAAGTCCTCCCTGTGGGGAACACTGAAGCTTTCTTT.

At least ten counts were recorded for this clonotype. The V gene is TRBV12-3 or TRBV12-4, the J gene TRBJ1-6; D remains unclear. This CDR3 is built from 13 residues. Trimming removed 6 bases from V and 10 bases from J, with 13 bases in between. DNA for the CDR3: TGTGCCAGCAGGCGGGGTGAGGAATCACCCCTCCACTTT. Protein sequence: CASRRGEESPLHF.

In its sample, this clonotype was seen many times. V usage is TRBV28 and J usage is TRBJ2-7; D gene ambiguous. Germline CDR1 is MDHEN and CDR2 is SYDVKM. The CDR3 spans 11 residues. The V end lost 8 bases, the J end lost 2 bases, and 7 bases lay between the germline ends. The CDR3 reads CASSPTYEQYF. The CDR3 nucleotides are TGTGCCAGCTCACCCACCTACGAGCAGTACTTC.

There are many counts of this clonotype. The V gene is TRBV20-1, the J gene TRBJ2-3, with 9 nucleotides matching TRBD2. CDR1 and CDR2 from the germline V gene are DFQATT and SNEGSKA (reference sequence). Trimming took 3 bases from V and 2 from J; bases not matched to a gene: 9. This CDR3 is 16 amino acids long. CDR3 in DNA: TGCAGTGCTAGGCGCGGGGGGGCAAGGATCACAGATACGCAGTATTTT. Translating gives CSARRGGARITDTQYF.

This clonotype was recorded many times. V usage is TRBV7-2 and J usage is TRBJ1-1, with 8 bases identical to TRBD1. The CDR3 contains 14 residues. Germline-derived CDR1 and CDR2 are SGHTA and FQGNSA. The ends lost 0 bases at V and 8 bases at J; junction bases unmatched: 5. The CDR3 loop reads CASSLATGQGEAFF. The CDR3 DNA reads TGTGCCAGCAGCTTAGCAACTGGACAGGGAGAAGCTTTCTTT.

The table lists this clonotype with many counts. The chain couples TRBV28 to TRBJ2-1; TRBD2 aligns across 9 bases. The CDR3 covers 14 residues. Germline V gene lookup returns CDR1 MDHEN and CDR2 SYDVKM. Losses at the gene ends were 6 bases for V and 10 bases for J; bases not matched to a gene: 10. The CDR3 DNA follows: TGTGCCAGCAGCCGCCCAGCGGGGGGTGGGGAGCAGTTCTTC. This gives the protein CASSRPAGGGEQFF.

In its sample, this clonotype was seen many times. The chain uses TRBV12-3 or TRBV12-4 and TRBJ1-4; D perhaps matches TRBD1 (6 bases). The V end lost 8 bases, the J end lost 2 bases, and 15 bases lay between the germline ends. The CDR3 sequence is 15 residues long. The chain's CDR3 is CASGSHGGTNEKLFF. The DNA for the CDR3 is TGTGCCAGCGGCTCACATGGGGGCACTAATGAAAAACTGTTTTTT.

This clonotype showed up many times. The V and J genes are TRBV20-1 and TRBJ2-7; D is uncertain. This CDR3 has 12 residues. Germline-derived CDR1 and CDR2 are DFQATT and SNEGSKA (reference sequence). V was cut by 2 bases and J by 1 base, with 6 bases left in between. CDR3: CSARSGSYEQYF. For the CDR3, the DNA is TGCAGTGCTAGATCGGGTTCCTACGAGCAGTACTTC.

The chain is built from TRBV18 and TRBJ2-1; TRBD2 matches at 8 bases. The trim removed 1 base at V and 8 bases at J, leaving 4 bases unmatched. This CDR3 has 14 amino acids. The germline V gene encodes CDR1 KGHSH and CDR2 LQKENI. The CDR3 DNA sequence: TGTGCCAGCTCACCACAGGGACTAGAGGATGAGCAGTTCTTC. This gives the protein CASSPQGLEDEQFF.

There are many counts of this clonotype. The chain combines TRBV5-1 with TRBJ1-1; D perhaps matches TRBD1 (6 bases). CDR3 length: 12 amino acids. Germline values: CDR1 SGHRS, CDR2 YFSETQ. V shed 1 base and J shed 8 bases, with 9 bases lying between them. The CDR3 sequence: CASSLSGTEAFF. CDR3 sequence (DNA): TGCGCCAGCAGCTTGTCGGGGACAGAAGCTTTCTTT.

On this clonotype itself: A much larger clone differs from this one at a single base, so this may be a read error. The chain couples TRBV19 to TRBJ1-2; D unresolved. Germline CDR1 is LNHDA and CDR2 is SQIVND (reference sequence). This CDR3 region has 14 residues. The DNA for the CDR3 is TGTACCAGTAGCCCGATCCAGGTCAACTATGGCTACACCTTC. It is translated as CTSSPIQVNYGYTF. Filled out from reference TRBV19 and TRBJ1-2, the complete variable domain reads DGGITQSPKYLFRKEGQNVTLSCEQNLNHDAMYWYRQDPGQGLRLIYYSQIVNDFQKGDIAEGYSVSREKKESFPLTVTSAQKNPTAFYLCTSSPIQVNYGYTFGSGTRLTVV.

This clonotype was recorded many times. This chain links TRBV6-1 with TRBJ2-7; 13 positions match TRBD2. Trimming took 4 bases from V and 4 from J; bases not matched to a gene: 4. The CDR3 has 15 amino acids. Per germline, CDR1 MNHNS and CDR2 SASEGT. The CDR3 DNA reads as TGTGCCAGCAGTGGGACTAGCGGGAGTGGTTACGAGCAGTACTTC. Its protein is CASSGTSGSGYEQYF.